This T cell receptor beta chain was sequenced for a study of beta chain features in type 1 diabetes. General study results and limits: Researchers reported that naive, central memory and Treg TCRB repertoires appeared more similar in patients than in healthy donors. cDNA sequencing could over-represent cells with high TCR expression. Among all four CD4+ subsets, Type 1 diabetes patients had TCRB CDR3s that were moderately but significantly shorter. Researchers caution that PCR might favor shorter templates, equally among patients and controls.

As every portion of the isolated RNA was reverse transcribed, the sequencing read expressed TCRB transcripts. Sequencing of naive, central memory and regulatory T cell samples gave an average of approximately 3.8 million reads. Sequenced by immunoSEQ multiplex PCR; TCRdb stores in-frame clones only, minus some. The repertoire holds more than 250,000 clones, roughly an eighth seen once, with about 0.015% in the top ten. V was pared by 4 bases and J by 2 bases, with 5 bases of the junction left unmatched. Germline V lookup: CDR1 SGHRS, CDR2 YFSETQ. The CDR3 contains 14 residues. To note about this clone: The target antigen is unknown.

The source material was naive CD4+ T cells from blood. The sequence came from a young man with type 1 diabetes. This rearrangement joins TRBV5-1 to TRBJ2-7, with 8 bases fitting TRBD1. The CDR3 nucleotides are TGCGCCAGCAGCGGGACAGGTCCCACCTACGAGCAGTACTTC. It encodes CASSGTGPTYEQYF.